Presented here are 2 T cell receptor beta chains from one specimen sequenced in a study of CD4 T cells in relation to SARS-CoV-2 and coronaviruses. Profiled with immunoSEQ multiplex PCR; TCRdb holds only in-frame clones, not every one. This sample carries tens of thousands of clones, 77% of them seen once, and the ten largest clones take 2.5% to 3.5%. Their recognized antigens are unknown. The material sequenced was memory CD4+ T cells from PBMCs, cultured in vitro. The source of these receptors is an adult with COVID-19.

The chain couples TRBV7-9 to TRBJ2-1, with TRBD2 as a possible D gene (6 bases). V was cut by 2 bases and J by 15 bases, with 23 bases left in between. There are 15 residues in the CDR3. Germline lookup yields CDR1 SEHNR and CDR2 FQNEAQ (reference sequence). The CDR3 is CASSLKTQRAPWMFF. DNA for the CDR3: TGTGCCAGCAGCTTAAAAACCCAGCGGGCTCCTTGGATGTTCTTC.

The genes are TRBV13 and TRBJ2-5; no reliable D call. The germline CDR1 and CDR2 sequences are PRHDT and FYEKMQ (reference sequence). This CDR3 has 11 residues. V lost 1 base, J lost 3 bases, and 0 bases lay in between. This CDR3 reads CASSLEETQYF. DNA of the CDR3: TGTGCCAGCAGCTTAGAAGAGACCCAGTACTTC.